The rows below give T cell receptor beta chains drawn from one sample of a study of cytomegalovirus exposure and HLA in healthy donors. Sequenced by immunoSEQ multiplex PCR; TCRdb stores in-frame clones only, minus some. The sample has about 90,000 clones, around 69% seen once. The sample taken for sequencing was PBMCs. These TCRs come from a man younger than 45 in good health and CMV-seronegative. Each CDR3 is given with its conserved first and last residue. Each record gives: D gene, V gene, clone size, J gene, CDR3 DNA, CDR3 protein. A D gene is named only where the DNA matches it firmly. Clone size appears in some rows only: once, few, many, or a class for an expanded clone.

>TRBD2|TRBV5-4|few|TRBJ2-1
TGTGCCAGCAGCTCGATCGGGACTAGTAGACACAATGAGCAGTTCTTC
CASSSIGTSRHNEQFF
>TRBD1|TRBV4-2|NA|TRBJ1-1
TGTGCCAGCAGCCAAGAAGAGGGGACAGGGGGCACTGAAGCTTTCTTT
CASSQEEGTGGTEAFF
>TRBD2|TRBV5-4|NA|TRBJ2-5
TGTGCCAGCAGCTTGGTAGCGGGAAGGCGGGAGACCCAGTACTTC
CASSLVAGRRETQYF
>NA|TRBV15|NA|TRBJ2-3
TGTGCCACCAGCAGAGCCCTATTGGGGAGTATCGATACGCAGTATTTT
CATSRALLGSIDTQYF
>NA|TRBV6-1|NA|TRBJ1-1
TGTGCCAGCAGTATACGGGAAGGCAGCGAAGCTTTCTTT
CASSIREGSEAFF
>NA|TRBV6-5|NA|TRBJ2-7
TGTGCCAGCAGTAAGGAAGGCGGGGGCGGCTACGAGCAGTACTTC
CASSKEGGGGYEQYF
>TRBD2|TRBV5-4|NA|TRBJ2-1
TGTGCCAGCAGCTTCAGCGGGGGGAGGTATGATGAGCAGTTCTTC
CASSFSGGRYDEQFF
>NA|TRBV14|few|TRBJ1-5
TGTGCCAGCAGCCAAGACTTTTTTCAGCCCCAGCATTTT
CASSQDFFQPQHF
>NA|TRBV6-6|NA|TRBJ2-7
TGTGCCAGCAGTTACAGAGGGGGATCAGGCTACGAGCAGTACTTC
CASSYRGGSGYEQYF
>TRBD1|TRBV29-1|NA|TRBJ1-1
TGCAGCGTCGCCCCGGGGACAGGCCGGAACACTGAAGCTTTCTTT
CSVAPGTGRNTEAFF
>NA|TRBV9|few|TRBJ2-3
TGTGCCAGCAGCGTAGAGGGGCAGGACACAGATACGCAGTATTTT
CASSVEGQDTDTQYF
>NA|TRBV7-2|NA|TRBJ1-1
TGTGCCAGCAGCTTACCCGTTCGCACTGAAGCTTTCTTT
CASSLPVRTEAFF
>TRBD2|TRBV7-2|NA|TRBJ2-1
TGTGCCAGCAGCTTAGGCGCGGGAGGGCCTAGGTACAATGAGCAGTTCTTC
CASSLGAGGPRYNEQFF
>TRBD1|TRBV13|NA|TRBJ1-1
TGTGCCAGCAGCATCCGGGACAGGGGAGCTGAAGCTTTCTTT
CASSIRDRGAEAFF
>TRBD1|TRBV27|NA|TRBJ2-1
TGTGCCAGCATACCATTGGGTCGGACAGGGAGGATCAATGAGCAGTTCTTC
CASIPLGRTGRINEQFF
>TRBD1|TRBV6-4|few|TRBJ2-3
TGTGCCAGCAGTGACTCCGAGGGGGCCGCAGATACGCAGTATTTT
CASSDSEGAADTQYF
>TRBD2|TRBV6-1|NA|TRBJ2-1
TGTGCCAGCAGTGAAAAAGCGGGGGGCTCCTACAATGAGCAGTTCTTC
CASSEKAGGSYNEQFF
>NA|TRBV7-2|NA|TRBJ2-1
TGTGCCAGCAGCAAGCGCCCCGCCGATGAGCAGTTCTTC
CASSKRPADEQFF
>NA|TRBV5-1|NA|TRBJ1-4
TGCGCCAGCAGCGGCACTCAGGGTAGAAATGAAAAACTGTTTTTT
CASSGTQGRNEKLFF
>NA|TRBV18|NA|TRBJ1-4
TGTGCCAGCTCACCCCAAGTTACAGGGTCTAATGAAAAACTGTTTTTT
CASSPQVTGSNEKLFF
>NA|TRBV15|NA|TRBJ1-1
TGTGCCACCAGCCTCAGGGTAGGGGATACTGAAGCTTTCTTT
CATSLRVGDTEAFF
>NA|TRBV19|few|TRBJ2-7
TGTGCCAGTAGCCACCCCGGGGTAAAATTGTACGAGCAGTACTTC
CASSHPGVKLYEQYF
>NA|TRBV4-2|once|TRBJ2-7
TGTGCCAGCAGCCGAGTGTCAGGGCCCTACGAGCAGTACTTC
CASSRVSGPYEQYF
>TRBD1|TRBV18|NA|TRBJ2-3
TGTGCCAGCTCACCAGGGACAGGGGGCAAAGATACGCAGTATTTT
CASSPGTGGKDTQYF
>TRBD1|TRBV29-1|few|TRBJ1-4
TGCAGCGTTAGGACAGGGGTAAATGAAAAACTGTTTTTT
CSVRTGVNEKLFF
>NA|TRBV4-1|NA|TRBJ1-6
TGCGCCAGCAGCCATGGGGCGGATTCACCCCTCCACTTT
CASSHGADSPLHF
>NA|TRBV7-3|NA|TRBJ2-5
TGTGCCAGCAGCTTACGAGGAACCCAAGAGACCCAGTACTTC
CASSLRGTQETQYF
>NA|TRBV7-6|NA|TRBJ2-5
TGTGCCAGCAGCTTACATAGCGAGGGAGAGACCCAGTACTTC
CASSLHSEGETQYF
>TRBD1|TRBV7-9|NA|TRBJ2-7
TGTGCCAGCAGCTCTTACCGGGACAGGGACTTCTACGAGCAGTACTTC
CASSSYRDRDFYEQYF
>TRBD1|TRBV2|NA|TRBJ2-7
TGTGCCCTACAGGGGACCCCCTACGAGCAGTACTTC
CALQGTPYEQYF